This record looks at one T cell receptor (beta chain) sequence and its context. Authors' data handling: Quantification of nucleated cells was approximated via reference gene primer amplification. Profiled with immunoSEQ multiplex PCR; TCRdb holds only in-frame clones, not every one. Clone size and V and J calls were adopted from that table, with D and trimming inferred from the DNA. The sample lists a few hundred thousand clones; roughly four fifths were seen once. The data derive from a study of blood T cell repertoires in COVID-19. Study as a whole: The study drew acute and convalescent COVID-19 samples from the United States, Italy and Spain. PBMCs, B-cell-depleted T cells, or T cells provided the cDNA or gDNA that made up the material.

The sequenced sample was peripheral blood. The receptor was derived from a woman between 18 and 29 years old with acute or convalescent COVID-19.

CDR3 in amino acids: CASSDTQGVNQPQHF. DNA of the CDR3: TGTGCCAGCAGCGACACCCAGGGGGTTAATCAGCCCCAGCATTTT. The chain links TRBV25-1 to TRBJ1-5; 7 nucleotides line up with TRBD1. Germline CDR1 MGHDK, CDR2 SYGVNS. V lost 6 bases and J lost 4; bases outside the gene matches: 9. This CDR3 region has 15 residues.